These T cell receptor beta chains were read from a single sample in a study of identical twins. TCRdb itself ran the 5' RACE reads through MiXCR, one entry per CDR3 protein. The sample includes 400,000 to 550,000 distinct CDR3 sequences, roughly an eighth of them seen just once. The same sample was also studied in work on yellow fever vaccine responses in identical twins.

The sequencing sample was made of CD4+ T cells sorted from blood. The origin of the receptors is a woman between 18 and 29 years old in good health. Both conserved end residues are part of each CDR3. Each record gives: CDR3 length, J gene, V gene, D gene, clone size, CDR3 protein, CDR3 DNA. A D gene is named only where the DNA matches it firmly. Expanded clones are given a class, and other clones once, few, many or no size at all.

length: 12
J: TRBJ1-5
V: TRBV10-3
D: -
size: -
CDR3: CAISESGQPQHF
DNA: TGTGCCATCAGTGAGTCAGGGCAGCCCCAGCATTTT

length: 15
J: TRBJ2-7
V: TRBV28
D: TRBD1
size: -
CDR3: CASSKPGQGADEQYF
DNA: TGTGCCAGCAGTAAACCGGGACAGGGGGCTGACGAGCAGTACTTC

length: 15
J: TRBJ2-1
V: TRBV12-3/TRBV12-4
D: TRBD1
size: many
CDR3: CASSLSQGVYNEQFF
DNA: TGTGCCAGCAGTTTAAGCCAGGGGGTCTACAATGAGCAGTTCTTC

length: 13
J: TRBJ2-5
V: TRBV7-2
D: -
size: few
CDR3: CASSLIVQETQYF
DNA: TGTGCCAGCAGCTTAATAGTTCAGGAGACCCAGTACTTC

length: 14
J: TRBJ2-1
V: TRBV7-3
D: -
size: -
CDR3: CASSLLGQYNEQFF
DNA: TGTGCCAGCAGCTTACTTGGACAGTACAATGAGCAGTTCTTC

length: 14
J: TRBJ2-6
V: TRBV10-3
D: TRBD1
size: few
CDR3: CAISGPGQGNVLTF
DNA: TGTGCCATCAGCGGACCGGGACAGGGCAACGTCCTGACTTTC

length: 15
J: TRBJ2-2
V: TRBV5-6
D: -
size: -
CDR3: CASSQPGGNTGELFF
DNA: TGTGCCAGCAGCCAGCCCGGGGGTAACACCGGGGAGCTGTTTTTT

length: 17
J: TRBJ1-1
V: TRBV6-2/TRBV6-3
D: -
size: -
CDR3: CASTYFRGGRMNTEAFF
DNA: TGTGCCAGCACCTACTTCAGGGGAGGGAGGATGAACACTGAAGCTTTCTTT

length: 13
J: TRBJ2-6
V: TRBV6-1
D: -
size: many
CDR3: CRSPGSGANVLTF
DNA: TGTCGTTCGCCAGGCTCTGGGGCCAACGTCCTGACTTTC

length: 13
J: TRBJ2-5
V: TRBV4-3
D: -
size: few
CDR3: CASSQAGAETQYF
DNA: TGCGCCAGCAGCCAGGCAGGTGCAGAGACCCAGTACTTC

length: 16
J: TRBJ2-2
V: TRBV20-1
D: TRBD2
size: many
CDR3: CSARPPRGSVTGELFF
DNA: TGCAGTGCTAGGCCCCCTCGCGGGAGTGTAACCGGGGAGCTGTTTTTT

length: 18
J: TRBJ2-7
V: TRBV6-2/TRBV6-3
D: TRBD2
size: -
CDR3: CASSYHASGRRTSYEQYF
DNA: TGTGCCAGCAGTTATCACGCTAGCGGGAGGCGAACTTCCTACGAGCAGTACTTC

length: 13
J: TRBJ2-5
V: TRBV28
D: -
size: many
CDR3: CASSLSRQETQYF
DNA: TGTGCCAGCAGTTTATCCCGCCAAGAGACCCAGTACTTC

length: 14
J: TRBJ2-2
V: TRBV12-3/TRBV12-4
D: TRBD2
size: -
CDR3: CASTLAGASGELFF
DNA: TGTGCCAGCACCCTAGCGGGAGCCTCCGGGGAGCTGTTTTTT

length: 14
J: TRBJ2-7
V: TRBV5-1
D: -
size: many
CDR3: CASSPVRSSYEQYF
DNA: TGCGCCAGCAGCCCCGTTAGATCTTCCTACGAGCAGTACTTC

length: 16
J: TRBJ2-7
V: TRBV15
D: -
size: -
CDR3: CATSSGRPKGDYEQYF
DNA: TGTGCCACCAGCTCTGGGAGGCCGAAAGGGGACTACGAGCAGTACTTC

length: 14
J: TRBJ1-5
V: TRBV6-2/TRBV6-3
D: -
size: few
CDR3: CASSLEVGDQPQHF
DNA: TGTGCCAGCAGTCTGGAGGTCGGCGATCAGCCCCAGCATTTT

length: 23
J: TRBJ2-7
V: TRBV11-2
D: TRBD2
size: -
CDR3: CASSLDFRRLAGGSWAPRYEQYF
DNA: TGTGCCAGCAGCTTAGATTTCCGGAGACTAGCGGGAGGGAGTTGGGCCCCCCGCTACGAGCAGTACTTC

length: 17
J: TRBJ2-1
V: TRBV12-3/TRBV12-4
D: TRBD2
size: many
CDR3: CASIVTSGLTSYNEQFF
DNA: TGTGCCAGCATCGTAACTAGCGGGCTTACCTCCTACAATGAGCAGTTCTTC

length: 15
J: TRBJ2-1
V: TRBV7-3
D: TRBD2
size: -
CDR3: CASSYLAGDYNEQFF
DNA: TGTGCCAGCAGCTATCTAGCGGGGGACTACAATGAGCAGTTCTTC

length: 15
J: TRBJ2-7
V: TRBV12-3/TRBV12-4
D: -
size: -
CDR3: CASRPAGGGMREQYF
DNA: TGTGCCAGCAGACCTGCCGGTGGGGGTATGCGGGAGCAGTACTTC

length: 14
J: TRBJ2-1
V: TRBV3-1
D: TRBD2
size: -
CDR3: CASSQAGVYNEQFF
DNA: TGTGCCAGCAGTCAGGCGGGGGTATACAATGAGCAGTTCTTC

length: 15
J: TRBJ2-2
V: TRBV29-1
D: TRBD2
size: many
CDR3: CSVENSGANTGELFF
DNA: TGCAGCGTTGAGAACAGCGGGGCGAACACCGGGGAGCTGTTTTTT

length: 12
J: TRBJ1-1
V: TRBV3-1
D: -
size: -
CDR3: CASSGRNTEAFF
DNA: TGTGCCAGCAGCGGTCGGAACACTGAAGCTTTCTTT

length: 14
J: TRBJ1-1
V: TRBV12-3/TRBV12-4
D: -
size: many
CDR3: CASSLEGGSTEAFF
DNA: TGTGCCAGCAGTTTAGAGGGGGGGAGCACTGAAGCTTTCTTT

length: 15
J: TRBJ2-5
V: TRBV24-1
D: -
size: many
CDR3: CATSEPSGGGETQYF
DNA: TGTGCCACCAGTGAGCCGTCTGGGGGAGGAGAGACCCAGTACTTC

length: 16
J: TRBJ1-5
V: TRBV4-1
D: -
size: few
CDR3: CASSQGSGQSNQPQHF
DNA: TGCGCCAGCAGCCAAGGTTCAGGACAGAGCAATCAGCCCCAGCATTTT

length: 15
J: TRBJ2-3
V: TRBV6-1
D: -
size: -
CDR3: CASSVRGLGADTQYF
DNA: TGTGCCAGCAGTGTCAGGGGATTGGGGGCAGATACGCAGTATTTT

length: 17
J: TRBJ2-1
V: TRBV9
D: -
size: few
CDR3: CASSPSLADPSYNEQFF
DNA: TGTGCCAGCAGCCCGTCTCTTGCGGACCCCTCCTACAATGAGCAGTTCTTC

length: 14
J: TRBJ2-7
V: TRBV20-1
D: TRBD2
size: -
CDR3: CSATRLAGSYEQYF
DNA: TGCAGTGCTACCAGACTAGCGGGATCCTACGAGCAGTACTTC

length: 16
J: TRBJ2-1
V: TRBV19
D: -
size: -
CDR3: CASSILGSPVYNEQFF
DNA: TGTGCCAGTAGTATTCTTGGGAGCCCAGTTTACAATGAGCAGTTCTTC

length: 14
J: TRBJ2-5
V: TRBV20-1
D: -
size: few
CDR3: CSARDTARAQTQYF
DNA: TGCAGTGCTAGAGATACTGCGAGGGCACAGACCCAGTACTTC

length: 13
J: TRBJ1-5
V: TRBV28
D: -
size: -
CDR3: CASTTNFNQPQHF
DNA: TGTGCCAGCACCACAAATTTCAATCAGCCCCAGCATTTT

length: 15
J: TRBJ2-3
V: TRBV7-9
D: TRBD1
size: -
CDR3: CASSFSGQAADTQYF
DNA: TGTGCCAGCAGCTTTTCGGGACAGGCGGCGGATACGCAGTATTTT

length: 15
J: TRBJ2-5
V: TRBV6-1
D: TRBD1
size: few
CDR3: CASSLGTGVQETQYF
DNA: TGTGCCAGCAGCCTGGGGACAGGGGTTCAAGAGACCCAGTACTTC

length: 13
J: TRBJ1-1
V: TRBV6-4
D: -
size: -
CDR3: CASSAKENTEAFF
DNA: TGTGCCAGCAGTGCGAAGGAGAACACTGAAGCTTTCTTT

length: 16
J: TRBJ2-3
V: TRBV5-4
D: TRBD2
size: few
CDR3: CASSYRLAGSPDTQYF
DNA: TGTGCCAGCAGTTACCGACTAGCGGGCAGCCCAGATACGCAGTATTTT

length: 16
J: TRBJ2-7
V: TRBV5-1
D: TRBD1
size: few
CDR3: CASSLMPGQGTYEQYF
DNA: TGCGCCAGCAGCTTGATGCCGGGACAGGGGACCTACGAGCAGTACTTC

length: 12
J: TRBJ1-1
V: TRBV29-1
D: TRBD1
size: few
CDR3: CSVTGWGVEAFF
DNA: TGCAGCGTGACAGGGTGGGGAGTTGAAGCTTTCTTT

length: 15
J: TRBJ2-5
V: TRBV20-1
D: TRBD2
size: -
CDR3: CSASFSGGAVETQYF
DNA: TGCAGTGCTAGTTTTAGCGGGGGGGCCGTTGAGACCCAGTACTTC